The clone carrying this TCR beta chain was observed at least ten times. What it recognizes is unknown. The CDR3 spans 15 residues. Trimming left V 3 bases short and J 0 bases short, with 8 bases between. Germline CDR1 and CDR2: LNHNV and YYDKDF (reference sequence). These data come from a study of identical twins. General study findings and limits: Twins showed weaker excess sharing in their beta out-of-frame sequences. Invariant T cells like MAIT and iNKT could partly confound the zero-insertion analyses.

Unique molecular identifiers were present on cDNA, and template switching added a universal primer site. MiXCR was run by TCRdb on the 5' RACE reads, yielding one entry per CDR3 protein. The sample lists more than 650,000 distinct CDR3 sequences, less than 7% occurring once. Material for sequencing was naive T cells sorted from blood. The chain combines TRBV15 with TRBJ2-2, with D unresolved. The origin of this receptor is a man between 18 and 29 years old in good health. The DNA for the CDR3 is TGTGCCACCAGCAGTGAAGTTACGAACACCGGGGAGCTGTTTTTT. Translating it yields CATSSEVTNTGELFF.